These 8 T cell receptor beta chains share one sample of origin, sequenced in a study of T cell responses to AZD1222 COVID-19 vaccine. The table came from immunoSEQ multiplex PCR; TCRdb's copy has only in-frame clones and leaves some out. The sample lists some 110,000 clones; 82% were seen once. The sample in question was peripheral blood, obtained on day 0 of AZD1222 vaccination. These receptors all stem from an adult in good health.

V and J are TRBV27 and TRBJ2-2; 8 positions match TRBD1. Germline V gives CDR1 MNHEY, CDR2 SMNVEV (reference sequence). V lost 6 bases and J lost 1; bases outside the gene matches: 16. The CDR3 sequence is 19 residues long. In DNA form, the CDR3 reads TGTGCCAGCAGCATACCCGATACGTCCGGGACAGGGAACACCGGGGAGCTGTTTTTT. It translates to CASSIPDTSGTGNTGELFF.

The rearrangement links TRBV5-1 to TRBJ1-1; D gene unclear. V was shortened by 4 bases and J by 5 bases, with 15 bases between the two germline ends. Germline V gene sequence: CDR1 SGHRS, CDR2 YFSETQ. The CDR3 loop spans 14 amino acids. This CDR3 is CASSLSAPRTEAFF. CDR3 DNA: TGCGCCAGCAGCCTATCGGCCCCAAGGACTGAAGCTTTCTTT. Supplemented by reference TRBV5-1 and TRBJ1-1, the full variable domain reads KAGVTQTPRYLIKTRGQQVTLSCSPISGHRSVSWYQQTPGQGLQFLFEYFSETQRNKGNFPGRFSGRQFSNSRSEMNVSTLELGDSALYLCASSLSAPRTEAFFGQGTRLTVV.

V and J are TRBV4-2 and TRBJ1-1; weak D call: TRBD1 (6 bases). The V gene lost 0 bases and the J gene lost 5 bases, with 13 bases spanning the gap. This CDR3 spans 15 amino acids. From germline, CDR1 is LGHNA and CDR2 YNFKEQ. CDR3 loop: CASSQEVRGRTEAFF. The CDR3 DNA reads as TGTGCCAGCAGCCAAGAGGTCAGGGGAAGGACTGAAGCTTTCTTT.

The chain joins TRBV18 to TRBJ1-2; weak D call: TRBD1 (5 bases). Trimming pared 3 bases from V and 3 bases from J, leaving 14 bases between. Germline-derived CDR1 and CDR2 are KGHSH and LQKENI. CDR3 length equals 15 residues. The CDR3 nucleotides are TGTGCCAGCTCACCTCGCCAAGGGGCTGACTATGGCTACACCTTC. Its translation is CASSPRQGADYGYTF.

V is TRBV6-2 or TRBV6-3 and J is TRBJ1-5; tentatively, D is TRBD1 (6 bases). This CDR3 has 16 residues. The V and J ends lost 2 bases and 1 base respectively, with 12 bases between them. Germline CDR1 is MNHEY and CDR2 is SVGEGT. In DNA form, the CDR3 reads TGTGCCAGCAGTTACGCGAGACAGGTCAGCAATCAGCCCCAGCATTTT. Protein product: CASSYARQVSNQPQHF.

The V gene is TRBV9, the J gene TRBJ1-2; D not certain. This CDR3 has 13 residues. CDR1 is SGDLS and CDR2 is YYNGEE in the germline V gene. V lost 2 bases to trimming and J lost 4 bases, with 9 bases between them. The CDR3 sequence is CASSVSLRYGYTF. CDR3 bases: TGTGCCAGCAGCGTTTCCCTGCGCTATGGCTACACCTTC.

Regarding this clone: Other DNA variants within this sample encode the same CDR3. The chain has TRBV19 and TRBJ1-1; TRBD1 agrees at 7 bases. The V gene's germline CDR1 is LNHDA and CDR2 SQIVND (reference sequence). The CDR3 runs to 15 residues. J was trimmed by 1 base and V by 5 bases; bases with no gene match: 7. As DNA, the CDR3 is TGTGCCAGTAGTTTACGGACAGGTAGGAACACTGAAGCTTTCTTT. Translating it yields CASSLRTGRNTEAFF.

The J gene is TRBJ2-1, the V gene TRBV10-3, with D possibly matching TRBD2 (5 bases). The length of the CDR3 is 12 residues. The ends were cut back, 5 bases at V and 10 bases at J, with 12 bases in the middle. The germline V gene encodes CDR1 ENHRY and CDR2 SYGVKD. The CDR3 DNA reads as TGTGCCATCAGTCTAGCAGGTGGGGAGCAGTTCTTC. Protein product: CAISLAGGEQFF.